This record concerns one T cell receptor (beta chain) sequence. The antigen is unknown. The data belong to a study of memory CD4+ T cells and cytomegalovirus serostatus. The wider study: This sample comes from healthy Belgian adults, roughly 9 CMV seropositive, 20 to 25 seronegative.

The CDR3 sequence is 16 residues long. The germline V gene encodes CDR1 SGDLS and CDR2 YYNGEE. The ends were cut back, 1 base at V and 0 bases at J, with 13 bases in the middle. The sort gate was single viable CD3+CD4+CD8-CD45RO+ cells for memory CD4+ T cells. CMV serostatus came from serum IgG against pp150, pp28, p38, p52. Positive selection with CD4 microbeads enriched total CD4+ T cells. Libraries were prepared by immunoSEQ multiplex PCR; TCRdb keeps only in-frame clonotypes and omits some of them. The table includes under 50,000 clones, around three quarters detected once. Study conclusions and caveats: Suggested: most of the CMV-linked TCR signature lies in CD4+ memory cells.

The chain employs TRBV9 and TRBJ1-1; the D gene is possibly TRBD1 (5 bases). The TCR sequence derives from an adult in good health and CMV-seronegative. The sequencing input was memory CD4+ T cells from blood. CDR3 coding DNA: TGTGCCAGCAGCGTACAGGGAGAGGCAATGAACACTGAAGCTTTCTTT. Amino acid sequence: CASSVQGEAMNTEAFF.